One and the same sample provided the 20 T cell receptor beta chains below, sequenced in a study of patients and donors after allogeneic stem cell transplantation. TCRdb reprocessed the RT-PCR reads via MiXCR and lists one record per CDR3 protein. The sample lists more than 150,000 distinct CDR3 sequences, 24% seen once, with 25% to 30% in the top ten. Sequencing input: blood, either unsorted or a sorted T cell fraction (not recorded which). These receptors came from a human donor who was either an allogeneic HSCT recipient or a stem cell or donor lymphocyte infusion donor (not recorded which). It is not recorded whose cells these are; they may come from a transplant donor.

In its sample, this clonotype was seen a few times. The rearrangement links TRBV14 to TRBJ1-2; D not certain. CDR1 and CDR2 (germline): SGHDN, FVKESK. The CDR3 covers 15 residues. V gave up 0 bases and J gave up 0 bases, with 8 bases separating them. CDR3 nucleotides: TGTGCCAGCAGCCAAGAGGGTCCCACTAACTATGGCTACACCTTC. Its protein is CASSQEGPTNYGYTF.

The J gene is TRBJ2-7, the V gene TRBV29-1; D gene uncertain. Germline CDR1 reads SQVTM; CDR2 reads ANQGSEA. The CDR3 is 15 residues long. V was shortened by 1 base and J by 3 bases, with 16 bases between the two germline ends. The DNA for the CDR3 is TGCAGCGTTGAAGTGGTTTTGGGGTCCTGCTACGAGCAGTACTTC. Protein sequence: CSVEVVLGSCYEQYF.

Only a few counts were recorded for this clonotype. J is TRBJ1-4 and V is TRBV7-6; D is undetermined. Per germline, CDR1 SGHVS and CDR2 FNYEAQ. The CDR3 is made up of 16 amino acids. Trimming took off 1 base at V and 0 bases at J, with 9 bases between the two ends. CDR3: CASSLVRGATNEKLFF. The CDR3 nucleotides are TGTGCCAGCAGCTTAGTTCGGGGAGCAACTAATGAAAAACTGTTTTTT.

This clonotype has a handful of counts. The V call is TRBV14, the J call TRBJ2-7; D call uncertain. Germline lookup yields CDR1 SGHDN and CDR2 FVKESK. The CDR3 runs 15 residues. Trimming took 2 bases from V and 4 from J, leaving 15 bases between them. CDR3 coding DNA: TGTGCCAGCAGCCAAATCCCCAGAGCATCATACGAGCAGTACTTC. It specifies CASSQIPRASYEQYF.

The chain links TRBV12-5 to TRBJ2-7; TRBD2 is a possible D gene (6 bases). V was trimmed by 5 bases and J by 5 bases, leaving 22 bases between them. This CDR3 contains 16 residues. The germline V gene has CDR1 LGHNT and CDR2 FRNRAP. The CDR3 region is CASGPPSGGKTNEQYF. The CDR3 nucleotides are TGTGCTAGTGGTCCCCCTTCCGGGGGAAAAACCAACGAGCAGTACTTC.

CDR3 sequence (DNA): TGCGCCAGCAGCTCTGACAGGGTAATTTCACCCCTCCACTTT. This gives the protein CASSSDRVISPLHF. The rearrangement links TRBV5-1 to TRBJ1-6; TRBD1 matches at 7 bases. Germline assignment: CDR1 SGHRS and CDR2 YFSETQ. J gave up 9 bases and V 3 bases, and 6 bases lay outside the gene matches. The CDR3 contains 14 residues.

This clonotype was seen repeatedly, ten times or more. V gene TRBV7-9 combines with J gene TRBJ1-4; D is uncertain. Trimming cost V 4 bases and J 0 bases, with 9 bases left between them. This CDR3 spans 15 amino acids. The V gene's germline CDR1 is SEHNR and CDR2 FQNEAQ (reference sequence). The CDR3 coding sequence is TGTGCCAGCAGCTCATTACGATCAACTAATGAAAAACTGTTTTTT. Translating gives CASSSLRSTNEKLFF.

This clonotype turned up a few times. This chain uses TRBV29-1 with TRBJ2-1, with D perhaps being TRBD1 or TRBD2 (5 bases each). This CDR3 comprises 12 residues. Trimming took 5 bases from V and 6 from J, leaving 11 bases between them. Germline CDR1 is SQVTM and CDR2 is ANQGSEA. CDR3 sequence (DNA): TGCAGCGTTCGGGACGTTCCCAATGAGCAGTTCTTC. This sequence encodes CSVRDVPNEQFF.

This clonotype came up a few times. The V call is TRBV7-2, the J call TRBJ1-6, with D hard to call. The CDR3 length is 14 residues. Germline CDR1 is SGHTA and CDR2 is FQGNSA. With 1 base removed from V and 7 bases from J, the gap between germline ends came to 8 bases. This chain's CDR3 is CASSLGRPNSPLHF. CDR3 nucleotide sequence: TGTGCCAGCAGCTTAGGCAGGCCCAATTCACCCCTCCACTTT.

The V gene is TRBV6-6, the J gene TRBJ1-2, with D unresolved. The CDR3 runs 13 residues. The germline V gene has CDR1 MNHNY and CDR2 SVGAGI (reference sequence). The V and J ends lost 4 bases and 4 bases respectively, with 10 bases between them. The DNA of the CDR3 is TGTGCCAGCAGTTCGCAGGCGAGCTATGGCTACACCTTC. Encoded protein: CASSSQASYGYTF.

This clonotype was recorded a few times. This chain links TRBV5-1 with TRBJ2-7, with D perhaps matching TRBD2 (6 bases). The CDR3 loop spans 13 amino acids. V was clipped by 4 bases and J by 6 bases, with 14 bases between them. From germline, CDR1 is SGHRS and CDR2 YFSETQ. CDR3 in DNA: TGCGCCAGCAGCGCGGCGGGGTTCTGCGAGCAGTACTTC. The encoded protein is CASSAAGFCEQYF.

The chain uses TRBV5-5 and TRBJ1-5; D is ambiguous. CDR3 size: 16 residues. Deletions cut 3 bases from V and 0 bases from J, with 13 bases between. CDR1 and CDR2 from the germline V gene are SGHKS and YYEKEE (reference sequence). CDR3: CASSSDHMYSNQPQHF. The CDR3 bases are TGTGCCAGCAGCTCGGACCATATGTATAGCAATCAGCCCCAGCATTTT.

This clonotype turned up a few times. The rearrangement links TRBV6-6 to TRBJ1-1; D is undetermined. The CDR3 totals 13 residues. The germline V and J ends were trimmed by 8 bases and 3 bases, with 13 bases remaining between them. The V gene's germline CDR1 is MNHNY and CDR2 SVGAGI (reference sequence). CDR3 sequence reads: CASWVEEHTEAFF. The CDR3 nucleotides are TGTGCCAGCTGGGTGGAAGAGCACACTGAAGCTTTCTTT.

This clonotype appeared a few times. V is TRBV25-1 and J is TRBJ1-1; TRBD1 is a possible D gene (6 bases). This CDR3 has 14 amino acids. Looked up from germline, CDR1 is MGHDK and CDR2 is SYGVNS. The V and J ends lost 6 bases and 10 bases respectively, with 21 bases between them. The DNA of the CDR3 is TGTGCCAGCAGACAGGGTCCGAGTACTCAATTAGCTTTCTTT. It is translated as CASRQGPSTQLAFF.

This clonotype was seen only a few times. The V call is TRBV4-2, the J call TRBJ2-3; TRBD2 matches at 8 bases. The V segment lost 0 bases and the J segment 0 bases; nucleotides outside the gene matches: 2. Germline CDR1 LGHNA, CDR2 YNFKEQ. The CDR3 has 16 amino acids. The CDR3 is CASSQEPSGSTDTQYF. The DNA for the CDR3 is TGTGCCAGCAGCCAAGAACCTAGCGGGAGCACAGATACGCAGTATTTT.

J is TRBJ2-7 and V is TRBV6-6; no clear D gene. Trimming shortened V by 2 bases and J by 0 bases, and 5 bases separated the two germline ends. Germline CDR1 MNHNY, CDR2 SVGAGI (reference sequence). The CDR3 extends over 13 amino acids. Written as DNA, the CDR3 is TGTGCCAGCAGTTACCCGAGCTCCTACGAGCAGTACTTC. Translation: CASSYPSSYEQYF.

V is TRBV6-2 or TRBV6-3 and J is TRBJ1-5; weak D call: TRBD1 (6 bases). V was clipped by 5 bases and J by 7 bases, with 18 bases between them. The germline V gene has CDR1 MNHEY and CDR2 SVGEGT. CDR3 length equals 15 residues. The CDR3, as DNA: TGTGCCAGCAGTCGCTGGGACAACGGGAACCAGCCCCAGCATTTT. This translates into CASSRWDNGNQPQHF.

Ten or more counts support this clonotype. The genes are TRBV5-1 and TRBJ1-1, with D perhaps TRBD1 (6 bases). Germline V gives CDR1 SGHRS, CDR2 YFSETQ. Trimming stripped 1 base from V and 4 bases from J, with 11 bases between. This CDR3 has 14 residues. CDR3 DNA: TGCGCCAGCAGCTTGCAGGGGTATGGCACTGAAGCTTTCTTT. This encodes CASSLQGYGTEAFF.

This chain joins TRBV7-2 and TRBJ2-3; 10 nucleotides line up with TRBD2. The germline V gene has CDR1 SGHTA and CDR2 FQGNSA. The J segment lost 1 base and the V segment lost 5 bases, leaving 9 bases of the junction unmatched. The CDR3 covers 17 residues. This CDR3 reads CASSLLGLALRTDTQYF. CDR3 coding DNA: TGTGCCAGCAGCCTCCTGGGACTAGCGTTGCGCACAGATACGCAGTATTTT.

This clonotype was seen only a few times. The chain is built from TRBV6-6 and TRBJ2-3, with D possibly being TRBD1 (5 bases). The CDR3 covers 10 residues. Trimming removed 2 bases from V and 11 bases from J, with 5 bases in between. From germline, CDR1 is MNHNY and CDR2 SVGAGI (reference sequence). In DNA form, the CDR3 reads TGTGCCAGCAGTTACGGACAGCAGTATTTT. Encoded protein: CASSYGQQYF.